The sequence of this T cell receptor (beta chain) was determined in a study of CD8 T cells in Susac syndrome. CDR1 is LNHDA and CDR2 is SQIVND in the germline V gene (reference sequence). This CDR3 has 13 residues. V gave up 10 bases and J gave up 0 bases, with 13 bases separating them. The multiple sclerosis controls consisted of treatment-naive patients with relapsing-remitting disease, either stable or active. Negative isolation yielded CD8+ and CD4+ T cells; FACS enriched TEMRA cells. Reverse transcription of roughly 0.5 to 1 ug RNA used random hexamers. An immunoSEQ multiplex PCR generated amplified TCR beta CDR3 products spanning 54 Vbeta and 13 Jbeta. From the immunoSEQ multiplex PCR reads, TCRdb called clonotypes with MiXCR, one entry per CDR3 protein. The sample shows a few hundred thousand distinct CDR3 sequences, almost 85% of them seen only once.

The sequenced sample was CD8+ T cells from PBMCs. The clonotype was recovered from a human donor with multiple sclerosis. The chain uses TRBV19 and TRBJ2-7, with a tentative D call TRBD2 (6 bases). CDR3 sequence: CAISPGLSYEQYF. CDR3 coding DNA: TGTGCCATCAGCCCGGGACTCTCCTACGAGCAGTACTTC.